The present entry profiles one TCR beta chain with its context. This sample is part of a study of T cells after yellow fever vaccination. The ends were cut back, 4 bases at V and 3 bases at J, with 10 bases in the middle. The CDR3 runs 13 residues. Germline CDR1 and CDR2: SQVTM and ANQGSEA. A single record per CDR3 protein comes from TCRdb applying MiXCR to the 5' RACE reads. The table shows fewer than 450,000 distinct CDR3 sequences, with around 10% occurring only once. Specimen: PBMCs, collected on the day of the first yellow fever vaccination. The receptor was isolated from a man aged 18 to 30 who received the YFV17D yellow fever vaccine. This chain links TRBV29-1 with TRBJ2-1, with D uncertain. CDR3 nucleotide sequence: TGCAGCGTTGTTGTTATCAGCTACAATGAGCAGTTCTTC. Encoded protein: CSVVVISYNEQFF.